The 16 T cell receptor beta chains below all came from one sample that was sequenced in a study of blood T cell repertoires in COVID-19 (dated by TCRdb to 2018 to 2021). The library was generated by the immunoSEQ multiplex PCR assay. Drawn from immuneACCESS, this table holds only the in-frame rearrangements with V and J called that TCRdb kept. Clones are partly lost; checked studies trace under half to an unresolved V gene and leave the rest unexplained. This sample is represented by just under 150,000 clones; 75% to 90% of them were singletons. The top ten constitute around 4.8% of the sample. Sequenced sample: peripheral blood. The receptors derive from a human donor in a cohort sampled during active COVID-19.

Comments on this clone: At one of its ends the junction is not consistent with the germline gene, which may arise from a read error. The J gene is TRBJ1-3, the V gene TRBV6-5; 7 bases agree with TRBD1. The CDR3 extends over 15 amino acids. Germline CDR1 is MNHEY and CDR2 is SVGAGI. The DNA for the CDR3 is TGTGCCAGCAGCCCCAGGGGGTCCCCTGGGAACACCATATATTTT. Protein product: CASSPRGSPGNTIYF.

Here the CDR3 reads CASSLGGGVITDTQYF. The CDR3 coding sequence is TGTGCCAGCAGCTTAGGTGGCGGGGTGATCACAGATACGCAGTATTTT. V usage is TRBV11-2 and J usage is TRBJ2-3; possibly TRBD2 for D (6 bases). CDR1 and CDR2 from the germline V gene are SGHAT and FQNNGV. V was trimmed by 1 base and J by 2 bases, leaving 13 bases between them. The CDR3 loop spans 16 amino acids.

The V gene is TRBV28, the J gene TRBJ2-4; a weak D match, TRBD1 (6 bases). This CDR3 spans 14 amino acids. Germline CDR1 and CDR2: MDHEN and SYDVKM. V gave up 5 bases and J gave up 3 bases, with 11 bases separating them. Here the CDR3 DNA reads TGTGCCAGCAGTAGACAGGTTCTCAAAAACATTCAGTACTTC. Protein product: CASSRQVLKNIQYF.

The chain recombines TRBV5-1 with TRBJ2-2; D uncertain. The germline V gene encodes CDR1 SGHRS and CDR2 YFSETQ. The V gene lost 0 bases and the J gene lost 5 bases, with 20 bases spanning the gap. CDR3 size: 18 residues. The CDR3 is CASSLDYTTVPKTGELFF. In nucleotides, the CDR3 is TGCGCCAGCAGCTTGGACTACACAACCGTACCTAAAACCGGGGAGCTGTTTTTT. Full variable domain (rest looked up from reference TRBV5-1 and TRBJ2-2): KAGVTQTPRYLIKTRGQQVTLSCSPISGHRSVSWYQQTPGQGLQFLFEYFSETQRNKGNFPGRFSGRQFSNSRSEMNVSTLELGDSALYLCASSLDYTTVPKTGELFFGEGSRLTVL.

This chain joins TRBV5-1 and TRBJ2-5; D may be TRBD1 (6 bases). CDR1 is SGHRS, CDR2 YFSETQ, per germline. Trimming removed 4 bases at V and 4 bases at J, with 11 bases between. The CDR3 is made up of 13 amino acids. This CDR3 reads CASSPRGPETQYF. CDR3 nucleotides: TGCGCCAGCAGCCCCAGGGGACCAGAGACCCAGTACTTC.

The chain joins TRBV19 to TRBJ1-3, with D unresolved. V gave up 6 bases and J gave up 0 bases, with 12 bases separating them. The germline V gene has CDR1 LNHDA and CDR2 SQIVND (reference sequence). The CDR3 consists of 15 residues. The CDR3 DNA sequence: TGTGCCAGTAGGGGCCCGTTTGCCTCTGGAAACACCATATATTTT. It translates to CASRGPFASGNTIYF.

This rearrangement joins TRBV24-1 to TRBJ2-3, with 7 bases identical to TRBD2. Germline CDR1 reads KGHDR; CDR2 reads SFDVKD. CDR3 length: 15 amino acids. The V segment lost 5 bases and the J segment 3 bases; nucleotides outside the gene matches: 7. For the CDR3, the DNA is TGTGCCACCAGTGTTGGGGGAGGGCCGACAGATACGCAGTATTTT. It is translated as CATSVGGGPTDTQYF.

This clone appeared a single time. This rearrangement joins TRBV15 to TRBJ2-1, with TRBD2 matching over 8 bases. Looked up from germline, CDR1 is LNHNV and CDR2 is YYDKDF (reference sequence). After removal of 2 bases from V and 7 bases from J, the junction contained 13 bases not matched to a gene. CDR3 length equals 17 residues. The CDR3 DNA follows: TGTGCCACCAGCAGACCGGTAGGGACTAGGGGGTGGAATGAGCAGTTCTTC. It encodes CATSRPVGTRGWNEQFF.

The chain employs TRBV24-1 and TRBJ1-4; 8 bases are shared with TRBD1. Germline V gene sequence: CDR1 KGHDR, CDR2 SFDVKD. CDR3 length equals 13 residues. Unmatched junction bases numbered 3, after V lost 6 bases and J lost 7 bases. The CDR3 sequence: CATSQGAGEKLFF. The CDR3 region has the DNA TGTGCCACCAGTCAGGGGGCCGGTGAAAAACTGTTTTTT.

This sequence joins TRBV6-2 or TRBV6-3 and TRBJ1-2, with a weak D call TRBD1 (5 bases). The ends were cut back, 0 bases at V and 5 bases at J, with 13 bases in the middle. This CDR3 spans 15 amino acids. CDR1 and CDR2 (germline): MNHEY, SVGEGT. The CDR3 is CASSYSPGKIYGYTF. As DNA, the CDR3 is TGTGCCAGCAGTTACTCCCCAGGGAAAATTTATGGCTACACCTTC.

The chain joins TRBV7-8 to TRBJ2-1; 7 bases agree with TRBD1. After removal of 5 bases from V and 6 bases from J, the junction contained 4 bases not matched to a gene. The length of the CDR3 is 13 residues. Germline V lookup: CDR1 SGHVS, CDR2 FQNEAQ. The CDR3 loop reads CASSGRTGNEQFF. The CDR3 DNA sequence: TGTGCCAGCAGCGGGCGGACAGGCAATGAGCAGTTCTTC.

The V call is TRBV4-2, the J call TRBJ1-4; D might be TRBD1 (6 bases). In germline, CDR1 is LGHNA, CDR2 YNFKEQ. The CDR3 has 17 residues. Trimming pared 4 bases from V and 9 bases from J, leaving 24 bases between. In DNA form, the CDR3 reads TGTGCCAGCAGCCTCGGCGACGGGGGGGCGGTGGGTAAAAAACTGTTTTTT. As protein: CASSLGDGGAVGKKLFF.

A few counts support this clone. The V gene is TRBV4-2, the J gene TRBJ2-7; 10 nucleotides line up with TRBD1. The V and J ends lost 0 bases and 4 bases, in that order; junction bases with no gene match: 6. Germline values: CDR1 LGHNA, CDR2 YNFKEQ. The CDR3 loop spans 16 amino acids. This CDR3 is CASSQESGTGVYEQYF. CDR3 nucleotide sequence: TGTGCCAGCAGCCAAGAATCGGGGACAGGGGTGTACGAGCAGTACTTC.

J is TRBJ2-1 and V is TRBV7-9; TRBD2 aligns across 9 bases. This CDR3 region has 14 residues. The V gene's germline CDR1 is SEHNR and CDR2 FQNEAQ (reference sequence). V lost 6 bases and J lost 9; bases outside the gene matches: 9. The CDR3 coding sequence is TGTGCCAGCAGACCCCCTAGCGGGGAACTTGAGCAGTTCTTC. Translating gives CASRPPSGELEQFF.

The chain combines TRBV12-5 with TRBJ2-5; 8 bases are shared with TRBD1. V was clipped by 4 bases and J by 1 base; unmatched bases: 5. The CDR3 extends over 15 amino acids. Per germline, CDR1 LGHNT and CDR2 FRNRAP. CDR3 nucleotide sequence: TGTGCTAGTGGTTCCGGACAGGGCCCCCAAGAGACCCAGTACTTC. It encodes CASGSGQGPQETQYF.

The chain joins TRBV25-1 to TRBJ2-2; 11 bases agree with TRBD2. Trimming took 4 bases from V and 1 from J; bases not matched to a gene: 8. CDR3 length equals 18 residues. Germline V gene sequence: CDR1 MGHDK, CDR2 SYGVNS. The CDR3 DNA reads as TGTGCCAGCAGTGGCCCACTAGCGGGAGCTCGGAACACCGGGGAGCTGTTTTTT. Its translation is CASSGPLAGARNTGELFF. Complete variable domain (other parts from reference TRBV25-1 and TRBJ2-2): EADIYQTPRYLVIGTGKKITLECSQTMGHDKMYWYQQDPGMELHLIHYSYGVNSTEKGDLSSESTVSRIRTEHFPLTLESARPSHTSQYLCASSGPLAGARNTGELFFGEGSRLTVL.